A selection of T cell receptor beta chains follows, all from one sample in a study of long-term antiretroviral therapy in people with HIV. Some clones are missing from TCRdb's copy, which holds only in-frame ones; the method was immunoSEQ multiplex PCR. The sample consists of around 33,000 clones, approximately 80% of them appearing once. The specimen comprised unsorted PBMCs, sampled 0.3 years after starting antiretroviral therapy. Receptors originate from a man in his late teens or twenties with HIV. Each CDR3 is given with its conserved first and last residue. D genes are given only for firm matches. Clone size appears in some rows only: once, few, many, or a class for an expanded clone.

abundance | d_gene | j_gene | v_gene | CDR3aa | CDR3nt
NA | NA | TRBJ1-1 | TRBV11-2 | CASSFQGRDTEAFF | TGTGCCAGCAGCTTTCAAGGGAGGGACACTGAAGCTTTCTTT
NA | TRBD1 | TRBJ2-1 | TRBV13 | CASSSGGTGYNEQFF | TGTGCCAGCAGCTCCGGCGGGACAGGGTACAATGAGCAGTTCTTC
NA | TRBD1 | TRBJ1-3 | TRBV5-4 | CASSLGQGAGNTIYF | TGTGCCAGCAGCCTAGGACAGGGGGCTGGAAACACCATATATTTT
NA | NA | TRBJ2-7 | TRBV19 | CASSIERDNGFSYEQYF | TGTGCCAGTAGTATAGAGAGGGACAACGGGTTCTCCTACGAGCAGTACTTC
NA | TRBD1 | TRBJ2-2 | TRBV6-5 | CASSLSGGGTGELFF | TGTGCCAGCAGTTTATCAGGGGGCGGTACCGGGGAGCTGTTTTTT
NA | NA | TRBJ1-1 | TRBV7-9 | CASSLVLRQTNTEAFF | TGTGCCAGCAGCTTAGTCCTCCGACAAACGAACACTGAAGCTTTCTTT
NA | NA | TRBJ2-7 | TRBV6-5 | CASSSNPGQGLYEQYF | TGTGCCAGCAGTTCTAACCCGGGGCAGGGGTTGTACGAGCAGTACTTC
NA | NA | TRBJ1-3 | TRBV2 | CASSAYLPGASGNTIYF | TGTGCCAGCAGTGCTTATCTCCCGGGGGCCAGTGGAAACACCATATATTTT
few | NA | TRBJ1-6 | TRBV25-1 | CASSVSSHNSPLHF | TGTGCCAGCAGTGTGTCCTCCCACAATTCACCCCTCCACTTT
few | NA | TRBJ1-6 | TRBV7-6 | CASSPGRKNSPLHF | TGTGCCAGCAGCCCCGGGCGGAAGAATTCACCCCTCCACTTT
NA | TRBD1 | TRBJ2-3 | TRBV5-1 | CASSSTGGSDTQYF | TGCGCCAGCAGCTCGACAGGGGGCTCAGATACGCAGTATTTT
NA | NA | TRBJ2-3 | TRBV4-1 | CASSQGPPDTQYF | TGCGCCAGCAGCCAAGGGCCCCCCGATACGCAGTATTTT
once | TRBD2 | TRBJ2-1 | TRBV5-6 | CASSPAGFPGEQFF | TGTGCCAGCAGCCCAGCGGGATTTCCTGGTGAGCAGTTCTTC
NA | NA | TRBJ2-5 | TRBV18 | CASSPPSFETQYF | TGTGCCAGCTCACCACCTAGCTTTGAGACCCAGTACTTC
NA | NA | TRBJ1-1 | TRBV14 | CASSQWASTEAFF | TGTGCCAGCAGCCAATGGGCGAGCACTGAAGCTTTCTTT
NA | NA | TRBJ1-3 | TRBV18 | CASSPERSSGNTIYF | TGTGCCAGCTCACCAGAACGCAGCTCTGGAAACACCATATATTTT
NA | TRBD2 | TRBJ2-1 | TRBV6-4 | CASSAFSGMGNEQFF | TGTGCCAGCAGTGCCTTTAGCGGGATGGGTAATGAGCAGTTCTTC
NA | NA | TRBJ1-2 | TRBV19 | CASTPRGLGYTF | TGTGCCAGTACCCCAAGGGGCCTCGGCTACACCTTC
once | NA | TRBJ2-2 | TRBV5-1 | CASSPPSTGELFF | TGCGCCAGCAGCCCCCCGTCGACCGGGGAGCTGTTTTTT
NA | NA | TRBJ2-5 | TRBV4-2 | CASSQDLGGPTAQYF | TGTGCCAGCAGCCAAGATCTTGGTGGCCCCACGGCCCAGTACTTC
NA | TRBD1 | TRBJ2-7 | TRBV5-6 | CASSSGQGNPYEQYF | TGTGCCAGCAGCTCGGGACAGGGTAACCCCTACGAGCAGTACTTC
NA | TRBD1 | TRBJ1-2 | TRBV27 | CASSSVRQGTNYGYTF | TGTGCCAGCAGTTCCGTGAGACAGGGGACTAACTATGGCTACACCTTC
NA | NA | TRBJ1-6 | TRBV27 | CASSYRNTNSPLHF | TGTGCCAGCAGTTACAGGAACACTAATTCACCCCTCCACTTT
NA | NA | TRBJ2-3 | TRBV29-1 | CSVDFGGNTQYF | TGCAGCGTTGACTTCGGGGGCAATACGCAGTATTTT
NA | NA | TRBJ2-3 | TRBV14 | CASSPRQYTDTQYF | TGTGCCAGCAGCCCCCGACAGTACACAGATACGCAGTATTTT
NA | NA | TRBJ1-1 | TRBV30 | CAWRPLGELVTEAFF | TGTGCCTGGAGACCTCTCGGGGAACTGGTCACTGAAGCTTTCTTT
NA | TRBD1 | TRBJ2-7 | TRBV27 | CASTAGGEQYF | TGTGCCAGCACTGCAGGGGGCGAGCAGTACTTC
NA | TRBD1 | TRBJ2-3 | TRBV7-9 | CASSSLGQGVTDTQYF | TGTGCCAGCAGCTCCCTGGGACAGGGGGTAACAGATACGCAGTATTTT
NA | NA | TRBJ2-5 | TRBV18 | CASSPNRADQETQYF | TGTGCCAGCTCACCAAACAGGGCCGACCAAGAGACCCAGTACTTC
NA | NA | TRBJ1-1 | TRBV7-3 | CASSFLDSLGNTEAFF | TGTGCCAGCAGCTTCCTGGACAGTTTGGGGAACACTGAAGCTTTCTTT
NA | TRBD1 | TRBJ1-2 | TRBV28 | CASGTGQARGYTF | TGTGCCAGCGGGACAGGGCAGGCTCGTGGCTACACCTTC
NA | TRBD2 | TRBJ2-7 | TRBV28 | CASSYGGSDEQYF | TGTGCCAGCAGTTACGGCGGGAGCGACGAGCAGTACTTC
NA | NA | TRBJ1-1 | TRBV5-1 | CASSLRGVTEAFF | TGCGCCAGCAGCTTGAGGGGGGTCACTGAAGCTTTCTTT
NA | TRBD1 | TRBJ1-5 | TRBV5-6 | CASSLTGGGNQPQHF | TGTGCCAGCAGCTTGACAGGGGGAGGCAATCAGCCCCAGCATTTT
NA | NA | TRBJ2-7 | TRBV7-6 | CASSLGDRGASSYEQYF | TGTGCCAGCAGCTTGGGCGATCGGGGGGCGAGCTCCTACGAGCAGTACTTC
NA | NA | TRBJ1-5 | TRBV27 | CASSWGVDRDQPQHF | TGTGCCAGCAGTTGGGGAGTTGATCGGGATCAGCCCCAGCATTTT
NA | NA | TRBJ1-1 | TRBV6-4 | CASSDWAGTEAFF | TGTGCCAGCAGTGACTGGGCGGGCACTGAAGCTTTCTTT
NA | TRBD1 | TRBJ1-5 | TRBV28 | CASRSQGAGENQPQHF | TGTGCCAGCCGCTCACAGGGGGCTGGAGAGAATCAGCCCCAGCATTTT
NA | NA | TRBJ1-4 | TRBV28 | CASSLDEKLFF | TGTGCCAGCAGTTTGGATGAAAAACTGTTTTTT